This T cell receptor (beta chain) was observed in a study of patients and donors after allogeneic stem cell transplantation. The CDR3 covers 14 residues. Trimming took 5 bases from V and 1 from J, leaving 13 bases between them. Per the germline V gene, CDR1 is DFQATT and CDR2 is SNEGSKA (reference sequence). TCRdb reprocessed the RT-PCR reads with MiXCR, giving one entry per CDR3 protein. The table includes roughly 200,000 distinct CDR3 sequences, roughly two fifths detected once. Sample: blood, either unsorted or a sorted T cell fraction (not recorded which). This sequence originates from a human donor who was either an allogeneic HSCT recipient or a stem cell or donor lymphocyte infusion donor (not recorded which). It is not recorded whose cells these are; they may come from a transplant donor. The chain links TRBV20-1 to TRBJ2-3; no firm D call. The CDR3 region is CSAAARVGTDTQYF. The DNA for the CDR3 is TGCAGTGCTGCTGCTAGGGTGGGCACAGATACGCAGTATTTT.